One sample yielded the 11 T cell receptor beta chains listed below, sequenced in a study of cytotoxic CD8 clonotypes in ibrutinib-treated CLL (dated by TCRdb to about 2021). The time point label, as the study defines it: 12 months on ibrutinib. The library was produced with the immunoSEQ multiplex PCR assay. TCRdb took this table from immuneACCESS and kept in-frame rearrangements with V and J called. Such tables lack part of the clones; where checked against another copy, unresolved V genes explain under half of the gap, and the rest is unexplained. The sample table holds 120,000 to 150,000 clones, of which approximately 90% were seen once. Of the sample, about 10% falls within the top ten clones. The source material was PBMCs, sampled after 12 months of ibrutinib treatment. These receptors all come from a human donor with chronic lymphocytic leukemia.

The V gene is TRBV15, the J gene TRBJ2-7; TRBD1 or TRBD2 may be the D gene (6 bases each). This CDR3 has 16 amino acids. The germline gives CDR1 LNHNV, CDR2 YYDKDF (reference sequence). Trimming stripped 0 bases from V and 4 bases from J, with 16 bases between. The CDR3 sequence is CATSRDQGRDGYEQYF. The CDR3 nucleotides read TGTGCCACCAGCAGAGATCAGGGGCGGGACGGATACGAGCAGTACTTC.

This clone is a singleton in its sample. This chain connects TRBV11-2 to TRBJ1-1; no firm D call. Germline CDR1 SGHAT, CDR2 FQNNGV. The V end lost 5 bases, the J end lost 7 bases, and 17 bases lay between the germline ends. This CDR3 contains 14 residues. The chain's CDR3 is CASSRPSGADEAFF. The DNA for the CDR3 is TGTGCCAGCAGCCGCCCCTCTGGTGCTGATGAAGCTTTCTTT. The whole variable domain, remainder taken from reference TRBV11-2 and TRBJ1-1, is EAGVAQSPRYKIIEKRQSVAFWCNPISGHATLYWYQQILGQGPKLLIQFQNNGVVDDSQLPKDRFSAERLKGVDSTLKIQPAKLEDSAVYLCASSRPSGADEAFFGQGTRLTVV.

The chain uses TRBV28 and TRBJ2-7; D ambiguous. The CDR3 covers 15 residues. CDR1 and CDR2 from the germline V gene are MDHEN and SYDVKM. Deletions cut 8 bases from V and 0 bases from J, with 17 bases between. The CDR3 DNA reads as TGTGCCAGCTACCAGTCCCCCCAATTCTCCTACGAGCAGTACTTC. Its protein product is CASYQSPQFSYEQYF.

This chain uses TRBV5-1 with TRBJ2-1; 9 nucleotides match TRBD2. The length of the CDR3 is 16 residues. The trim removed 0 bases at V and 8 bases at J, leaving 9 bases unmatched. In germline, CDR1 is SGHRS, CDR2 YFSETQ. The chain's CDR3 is CASSLAPGLAFYEQFF. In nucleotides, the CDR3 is TGCGCCAGCAGCTTGGCCCCGGGACTAGCTTTCTATGAGCAGTTCTTC. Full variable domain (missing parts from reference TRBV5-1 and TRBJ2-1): KAGVTQTPRYLIKTRGQQVTLSCSPISGHRSVSWYQQTPGQGLQFLFEYFSETQRNKGNFPGRFSGRQFSNSRSEMNVSTLELGDSALYLCASSLAPGLAFYEQFFGPGTRLTVL.

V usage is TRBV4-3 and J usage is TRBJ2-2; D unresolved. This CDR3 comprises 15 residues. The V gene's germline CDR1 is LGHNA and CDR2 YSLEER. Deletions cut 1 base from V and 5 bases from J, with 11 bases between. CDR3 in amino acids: CASSQGIADTGELFF. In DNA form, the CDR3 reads TGCGCCAGCAGCCAAGGGATAGCAGATACCGGGGAGCTGTTTTTT.

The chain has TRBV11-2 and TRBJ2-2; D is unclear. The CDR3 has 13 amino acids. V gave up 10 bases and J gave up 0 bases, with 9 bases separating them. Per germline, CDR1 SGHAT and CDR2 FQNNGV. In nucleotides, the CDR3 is TGTGCCACCAATAGGCCGAACACCGGGGAGCTGTTTTTT. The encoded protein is CATNRPNTGELFF.

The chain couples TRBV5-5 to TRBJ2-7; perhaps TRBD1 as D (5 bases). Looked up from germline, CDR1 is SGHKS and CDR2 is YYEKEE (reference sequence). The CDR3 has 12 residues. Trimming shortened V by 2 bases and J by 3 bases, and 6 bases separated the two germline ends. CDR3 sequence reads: CASSFDSYEQYF. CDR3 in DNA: TGTGCCAGCAGCTTTGACAGCTACGAGCAGTACTTC.

CDR3 DNA sequence: TGTGCCAGCAGCGGGCTAGCGGAGCCTAGCACAGATACGCAGTATTTT. Protein: CASSGLAEPSTDTQYF. The rearrangement links TRBV9 to TRBJ2-3; TRBD2 aligns across 7 bases. The V and J ends lost 3 bases and 0 bases, in that order; junction bases with no gene match: 7. This CDR3 is built from 16 residues. CDR1 and CDR2 (germline): SGDLS, YYNGEE.

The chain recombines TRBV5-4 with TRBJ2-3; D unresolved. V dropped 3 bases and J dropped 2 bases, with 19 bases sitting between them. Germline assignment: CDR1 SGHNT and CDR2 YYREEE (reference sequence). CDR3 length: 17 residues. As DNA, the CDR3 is TGTGCCAGCAGCTCCGGTGGTGGCGGACGGAACACAGATACGCAGTATTTT. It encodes CASSSGGGGRNTDTQYF.

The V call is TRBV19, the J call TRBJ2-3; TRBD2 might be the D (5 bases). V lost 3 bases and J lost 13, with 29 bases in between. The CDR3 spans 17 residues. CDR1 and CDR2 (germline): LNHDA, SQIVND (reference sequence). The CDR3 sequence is CASSMYSDGESAKKKYF. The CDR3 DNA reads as TGTGCCAGTAGTATGTACTCGGATGGGGAGTCGGCTAAAAAGAAGTATTTT.

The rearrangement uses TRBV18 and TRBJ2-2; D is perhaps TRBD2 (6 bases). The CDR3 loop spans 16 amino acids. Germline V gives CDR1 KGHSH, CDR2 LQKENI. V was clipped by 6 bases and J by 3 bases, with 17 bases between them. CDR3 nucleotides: TGTGCCAGCTCTCCGGATGGGAGGCTTCACACCGGGGAGCTGTTTTTT. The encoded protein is CASSPDGRLHTGELFF.